This T cell receptor (beta chain) appears in the sequencing data of a study of T cells after yellow fever vaccination. For the study at large: SMART-Seq v4 Ultra Low Input served to prepare low-cell-number fractions. Findings of the study overall: Weaker, the secondary response had a peak occurring faster, on day 5 versus 15.

V dropped 2 bases and J dropped 6 bases, with 15 bases sitting between them. This CDR3 region has 15 residues. Germline V gene sequence: CDR1 SGHVS, CDR2 FNYEAQ. The TCR cDNA carried a universal primer site and UMIs from 5'RACE template switching. TCRdb used MiXCR to reprocess the 5' RACE reads, holding one entry per CDR3 protein. The data hold nearly 70,000 distinct CDR3 sequences, with less than 8.5% observed a single time. This clonotype was found many times. Its antigen remains unidentified. Sequenced material: CD8+ T cells sorted from PBMCs, taken roughly 46 days after the first yellow fever vaccination. The sequence came from a man aged 18-30 years who received the YFV17D yellow fever vaccine. V and J are TRBV7-6 and TRBJ2-3; D is uncertain. The CDR3 here is CASSLYVMMGDTQYF. The CDR3 bases are TGTGCCAGCAGCTTATATGTGATGATGGGGGATACGCAGTATTTT.